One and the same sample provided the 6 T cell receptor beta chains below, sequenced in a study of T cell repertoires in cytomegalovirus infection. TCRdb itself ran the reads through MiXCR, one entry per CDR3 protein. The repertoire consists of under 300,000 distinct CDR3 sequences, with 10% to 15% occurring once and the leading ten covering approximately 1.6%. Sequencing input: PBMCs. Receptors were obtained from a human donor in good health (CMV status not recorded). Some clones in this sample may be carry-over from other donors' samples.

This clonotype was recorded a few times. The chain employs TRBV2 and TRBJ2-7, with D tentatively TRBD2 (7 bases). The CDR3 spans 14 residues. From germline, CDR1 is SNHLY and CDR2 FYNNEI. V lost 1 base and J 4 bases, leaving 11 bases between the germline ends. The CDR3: CASSEGGGHYEQYF. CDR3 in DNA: TGTGCCAGCAGTGAAGGGGGGGGGCATTACGAGCAGTACTTC. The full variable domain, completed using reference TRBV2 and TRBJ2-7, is EPEVTQTPSHQVTQMGQEVILRCVPISNHLYFYWYRQILGQKVEFLVSFYNNEISEKSEIFDDQFSVERPDGSNFTLKIRSTKLEDSAMYFCASSEGGGHYEQYFGPGTRLTVT.

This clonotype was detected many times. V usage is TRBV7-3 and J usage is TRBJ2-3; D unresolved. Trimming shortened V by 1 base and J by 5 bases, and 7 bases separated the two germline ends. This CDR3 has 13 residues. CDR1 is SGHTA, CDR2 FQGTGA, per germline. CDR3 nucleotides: TGTGCCAGCAGCTTAAACGCCGAAGATACGCAGTATTTT. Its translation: CASSLNAEDTQYF.

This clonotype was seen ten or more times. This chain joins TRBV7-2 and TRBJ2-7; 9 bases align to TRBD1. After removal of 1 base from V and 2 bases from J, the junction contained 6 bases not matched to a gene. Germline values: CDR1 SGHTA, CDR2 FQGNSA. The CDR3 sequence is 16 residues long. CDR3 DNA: TGTGCCAGCAGCTTAGGCTCCGGGACAGGGCCCTACGAGCAGTACTTC. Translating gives CASSLGSGTGPYEQYF.

This chain's CDR3 is CATSDPPPLADEQFF. The CDR3 DNA reads as TGTGCCACCAGTGATCCACCCCCTCTGGCGGATGAGCAGTTCTTC. The J gene is TRBJ2-1, the V gene TRBV24-1; no clear D gene. V lost 3 bases, J lost 8 bases, and 16 bases lay in between. Germline-derived CDR1 and CDR2 are KGHDR and SFDVKD. There are 15 residues in the CDR3.

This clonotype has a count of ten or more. The CDR3 DNA sequence: TGTGCCAGCAGCTTAGGACCCGTTCGTGGGCAGTATTTT. Translating it yields CASSLGPVRGQYF. The chain has TRBV7-2 and TRBJ2-3; D is unclear. This CDR3 region has 13 residues. Trimming cost V 1 base and J 11 bases, with 13 bases left between them. Germline CDR1 reads SGHTA; CDR2 reads FQGNSA.

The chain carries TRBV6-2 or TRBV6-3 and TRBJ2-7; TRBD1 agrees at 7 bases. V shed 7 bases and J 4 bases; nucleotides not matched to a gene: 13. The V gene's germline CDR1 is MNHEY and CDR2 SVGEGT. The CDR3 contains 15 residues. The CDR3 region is CASNSPGTESYEQYF. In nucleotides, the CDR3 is TGTGCCAGCAATTCGCCCGGGACAGAGTCTTACGAGCAGTACTTC.